One sample yielded the 31 T cell receptor beta chains listed below, sequenced in a study of blood T cells in healthy people across ages. A second PCR of about 7 to 12 cycles used a sample-barcoded 5' primer and a J-beta primer mix. MiXCR, applied by TCRdb to the 5' RACE reads, yields one record per CDR3 protein. The sample has some 1.1 million distinct CDR3 sequences; under 40% are singletons. The sample was blood. The receptors were sampled from a man between 18 and 35 years old in good health.

J is TRBJ2-3 and V is TRBV7-2, with 8 bases that match TRBD1. J gave up 0 bases and V 7 bases, and 6 bases lay outside the gene matches. The CDR3 is 15 amino acids. The V gene's germline CDR1 is SGHTA and CDR2 FQGNSA. DNA for the CDR3: TGTGCCAGCATCAAAGACAGGGGCAGCACAGATACGCAGTATTTT. This codes for CASIKDRGSTDTQYF. Full variable domain (rest looked up from reference TRBV7-2 and TRBJ2-3): GAGVSQSPSNKVTEKGKDVELRCDPISGHTALYWYRQSLGQGLEFLIYFQGNSAPDKSGLPSDRFSAERTGGSVSTLTIQRTQQEDSAVYLCASIKDRGSTDTQYFGPGTRLTVL.

This CDR3 reads CASRTPTGGYGYTF. The CDR3 DNA sequence: TGTGCCAGCAGAACTCCGACAGGCGGCTATGGCTACACCTTC. V and J are TRBV12-3 or TRBV12-4 and TRBJ1-2, with D perhaps matching TRBD1 (6 bases). This CDR3 is built from 14 residues. Trimming left V 6 bases short and J 4 bases short, with 15 bases between.

In this sample, this clonotype turned up a few times. The chain is built from TRBV28 and TRBJ1-4; 8 bases map to TRBD1. Germline lookup yields CDR1 MDHEN and CDR2 SYDVKM. The J segment lost 0 bases and the V segment lost 7 bases, leaving 7 bases of the junction unmatched. CDR3 length equals 16 residues. The CDR3 DNA reads as TGTGCCAGCACCACTATACAGGGGGCAACTAATGAAAAACTGTTTTTT. Amino acids: CASTTIQGATNEKLFF.

This clonotype occurred a few times. The V gene is TRBV7-2, the J gene TRBJ2-5; 8 nucleotides match TRBD2. The CDR3 has 16 amino acids. The junction had 8 bases not matched to a gene; V was cut back by 5 bases and J by 0 bases. Germline CDR1 SGHTA, CDR2 FQGNSA. This CDR3 reads CASSASRGGYQETQYF. The CDR3 DNA follows: TGTGCCAGCAGCGCCTCCCGCGGGGGGTACCAAGAGACCCAGTACTTC.

With regard to this clonotype: This may arise from a read error, as a much more abundant clone is one base away. This chain uses TRBV6-5 with TRBJ1-2, with a weak D call TRBD1 (5 bases). Germline CDR1 is MNHEY and CDR2 is SVGAGI. Deletions cut 7 bases from V and 3 bases from J, with 12 bases between. The CDR3 length is 13 residues. The CDR3 loop reads CASNSAGDYGYTF. DNA of the CDR3: TGTGCCAGCAACAGTGCGGGGGACTATGGCTACACCTTC.

This clonotype was observed at least ten times. This chain joins TRBV7-2 and TRBJ2-5; D is uncertain. This CDR3 region has 14 residues. Trimming took off 2 bases at V and 2 bases at J, with 9 bases between the two ends. Germline-derived CDR1 and CDR2 are SGHTA and FQGNSA. CDR3: CASSLTSRQETQYF. CDR3 DNA sequence: TGTGCCAGCAGCTTAACCTCCAGGCAAGAGACCCAGTACTTC.

The rearrangement links TRBV20-1 to TRBJ1-2, with 9 positions matching TRBD1. The CDR3 is 13 residues long. The germline CDR1 and CDR2 sequences are DFQATT and SNEGSKA (reference sequence). CDR3 protein: CILVPTGGYGYTF. CDR3 in DNA: TGCATCCTGGTACCGACAGGGGGGTATGGCTACACCTTC.

The V gene is TRBV12-3 or TRBV12-4, the J gene TRBJ2-1; the D is unclear. The germline V and J ends were trimmed by 6 bases and 6 bases, with 18 bases remaining between them. The CDR3 totals 15 residues. CDR3 DNA: TGTGCCAGCAGCCGGTTGGGGAAGACTGGCAATGAGCAGTTCTTC. The encoded protein is CASSRLGKTGNEQFF.

This clonotype turned up a few times. The chain links TRBV10-3 to TRBJ2-7; D may be TRBD1 (5 bases). There are 15 residues in the CDR3. The V and J ends lost 0 bases and 7 bases respectively, with 16 bases between them. Looked up from germline, CDR1 is ENHRY and CDR2 is SYGVKD. This CDR3 is CAISESGTGRVEQYF. The CDR3 DNA is TGTGCCATCAGTGAGTCAGGTACAGGCCGAGTGGAGCAGTACTTC.

About this clonotype itself: An end of the junction differs from the germline gene, which may be a read error. V and J are TRBV9 and TRBJ2-3, with TRBD2 matching 10 bases. CDR1 SGDLS and CDR2 YYNGEE come from the germline V gene. This CDR3 spans 16 amino acids. CDR3 region: CASSVGASGGTETQYF. The CDR3 DNA follows: TGTGCCAGCAGCGTAGGGGCTAGCGGGGGCACAGAGACGCAGTATTTT.

This clonotype has more than one count but fewer than ten. The chain recombines TRBV7-9 with TRBJ1-6, with D perhaps TRBD1 (6 bases). CDR3 length: 15 residues. With 4 bases removed from V and 10 bases from J, the gap between germline ends came to 17 bases. The germline CDR1 and CDR2 sequences are SEHNR and FQNEAQ (reference sequence). The CDR3 coding sequence is TGTGCCAGCAGCTCAGAAGGGGGAAGGGGATCACCCCTCCACTTT. Translation: CASSSEGGRGSPLHF. Full variable domain (outside the CDR3, taken from reference TRBV7-9 and TRBJ1-6): DTGVSQNPRHKITKRGQNVTFRCDPISEHNRLYWYRQTLGQGPEFLTYFQNEAQLEKSRLLSDRFSAERPKGSFSTLEIQRTEQGDSAMYLCASSSEGGRGSPLHFGNGTRLTVT.

This clonotype was detected a few times. Here the CDR3 DNA reads TGCGCCAGCAGCCAAGAGGGACGCCTGAACACCGGGGAGCTGTTTTTT. Translated: CASSQEGRLNTGELFF. The chain couples TRBV4-3 to TRBJ2-2, with D tentatively TRBD1 or TRBD2 (5 bases each). The CDR3 spans 16 residues. Per the germline V gene, CDR1 is LGHNA and CDR2 is YSLEER. Trimming cost V 0 bases and J 1 base, with 9 bases left between them.

This chain connects TRBV4-3 to TRBJ1-2; unclear D gene. Trimming cost V 0 bases and J 5 bases, with 16 bases left between them. CDR3 size: 16 residues. Germline V lookup: CDR1 LGHNA, CDR2 YSLEER. The DNA of the CDR3 is TGCGCCAGCAGCCAAGATCCAGGCCCGAGCTGGTATGGCTACACCTTC. This sequence encodes CASSQDPGPSWYGYTF.

As concerns this clonotype: A much larger clone differs by one base, so this may be a read error. No conserved phenylalanine or tryptophan is present at the end of the CDR3, so a read error is the likely explanation. The J gene is TRBJ2-3, the V gene TRBV5-1; no clear D. Germline lookup yields CDR1 SGHRS and CDR2 YFSETQ. The CDR3 extends over 15 amino acids. V was pared by 0 bases and J by 1 base, with 9 bases between. The CDR3 sequence: CASSLEEFGTDTQYV. The CDR3 nucleotides read TGCGCCAGCAGCTTGGAAGAGTTCGGCACAGATACGCAGTATGTT.

The chain carries TRBV7-2 and TRBJ2-1; tentative D call: TRBD1 (5 bases). The J call is doubtful: the DNA matches TRBJ2-7 better. In germline, CDR1 is SGHTA, CDR2 FQGNSA. The length of the CDR3 is 16 residues. The CDR3 sequence is CASSSPQGGHNNEQYF. CDR3 bases: TGTGCCAGCAGCTCCCCCCAGGGCGGACATAACAATGAGCAGTACTTC.

This clonotype came up a few times. The chain links TRBV28 to TRBJ1-6; D remains ambiguous. This CDR3 is 16 amino acids long. V lost 2 bases and J 9 bases, leaving 17 bases between the germline ends. Germline V CDR1 and CDR2: MDHEN, SYDVKM. CDR3 sequence (DNA): TGTGCCAGCAGTTTAAATTCGGCGGCCTTCGGTTCACCCCTCCACTTT. This translates into CASSLNSAAFGSPLHF. The entire variable domain, with the rest obtained from reference TRBV28 and TRBJ1-6, is as follows: DVKVTQSSRYLVKRTGEKVFLECVQDMDHENMFWYRQDPGLGLRLIYFSYDVKMKEKGDIPEGYSVSREKKERFSLILESASTNQTSMYLCASSLNSAAFGSPLHFGNGTRLTVT.

This clonotype was counted between two and nine times. V is TRBV10-3 and J is TRBJ1-6, with 7 bases aligning to TRBD1. The CDR3 covers 14 residues. V lost 6 bases and J lost 5; bases outside the gene matches: 4. The germline gives CDR1 ENHRY, CDR2 SYGVKD. The CDR3 coding sequence is TGTGCCATCAGGGCCGGGACAGATAATTCACCCCTCCACTTT. Encoded protein: CAIRAGTDNSPLHF.

The rearrangement joins TRBV20-1 to TRBJ1-6; D unclear. The germline V gene has CDR1 DFQATT and CDR2 SNEGSKA (reference sequence). Trimming took 6 bases from V and 11 from J, leaving 14 bases between them. The CDR3 is made up of 12 amino acids. The CDR3 region is CSAVTADPPLHF. DNA of the CDR3: TGCAGTGCCGTCACAGCGGATCCACCCCTCCACTTT.

There are a few counts of this clonotype. The rearrangement joins TRBV12-3 or TRBV12-4 to TRBJ1-2; 10 bases match TRBD1. The junction had 10 bases not matched to a gene; V was cut back by 5 bases and J by 4 bases. This CDR3 has 16 residues. CDR3: CASSAYSWDRGYGYTF. As DNA, the CDR3 is TGTGCCAGCAGTGCCTACTCTTGGGACAGGGGCTATGGCTACACCTTC.

The rearrangement joins TRBV6-6 to TRBJ2-3; D is perhaps TRBD1 (5 bases). Trimming took 7 bases from V and 0 from J, leaving 17 bases between them. CDR1 and CDR2 (germline): MNHNY, SVGAGI (reference sequence). CDR3 length equals 16 residues. The CDR3 loop is CASNELQVPSTDTQYF. The DNA for the CDR3 is TGTGCCAGCAACGAACTACAGGTACCTAGCACAGATACGCAGTATTTT.

The V gene is TRBV2, the J gene TRBJ1-1; maybe TRBD1 (5 bases). Germline CDR1 and CDR2: SNHLY and FYNNEI. The CDR3 covers 13 residues. Trimming shortened V by 10 bases and J by 5 bases, and 17 bases separated the two germline ends. CDR3 DNA sequence: TGTGCCATCGGTACGGGGGTTAGGACTGAAGCTTTCTTT. This sequence encodes CAIGTGVRTEAFF. Combining the CDR3 with reference TRBV2 and TRBJ1-1 gives the whole variable domain EPEVTQTPSHQVTQMGQEVILRCVPISNHLYFYWYRQILGQKVEFLVSFYNNEISEKSEIFDDQFSVERPDGSNFTLKIRSTKLEDSAMYFCAIGTGVRTEAFFGQGTRLTVV.

There are a few counts of this clonotype. The chain carries TRBV27 and TRBJ2-7; TRBD2 is a possible D gene (5 bases). Gene TRBJ2-4 matches the end of the DNA better, so the J call may be wrong. Germline CDR1 and CDR2: MNHEY and SMNVEV (reference sequence). This CDR3 has 13 amino acids. The CDR3 DNA reads as TGTGCCAGCAGTTTAAGGGCGAGGGACATTCAGTACTTC. This codes for CASSLRARDIQYF.

This clonotype was counted a few times. This sequence joins TRBV12-5 and TRBJ1-2, with 7 bases identical to TRBD1. The CDR3 totals 13 residues. Germline values: CDR1 LGHNT, CDR2 FRNRAP. Trimming removed 0 bases from V and 6 bases from J; junction bases left unmatched: 1. The CDR3 region is CASGLVRGHGYTF. The CDR3 DNA follows: TGTGCTAGTGGTTTGGTAAGGGGGCATGGCTACACCTTC.

This clonotype was detected only a few times. At one of its ends the junction is not consistent with the germline gene, which may arise from a read error. V and J are TRBV12-3 or TRBV12-4 and TRBJ2-3; 11 bases line up with TRBD2. The CDR3 contains 15 residues. CDR3: CAGSFSGGALDTQYF. The CDR3 nucleotides read TGTGCCGGCAGTTTTAGCGGGGGGGCCTTAGATACGCAGTATTTT.

A few counts support this clonotype. The V gene is TRBV20-1, the J gene TRBJ1-1; D is unclear. Deletions cut 4 bases from V and 1 base from J, with 13 bases between. This CDR3 is 14 amino acids long. The germline V gene has CDR1 DFQATT and CDR2 SNEGSKA (reference sequence). The chain's CDR3 is CSANYKAWNTEAFF. Here the CDR3 DNA reads TGCAGTGCTAATTACAAGGCCTGGAACACTGAAGCTTTCTTT.

This clonotype was counted a single time. A read error may account for a junction end that differs from germline. This chain joins TRBV25-1 and TRBJ1-6; tentatively, D is TRBD1 (6 bases). CDR1 is MGHDK and CDR2 is SYGVNS in the germline V gene. This CDR3 is built from 14 residues. The CDR3 DNA reads TGTGCCCGCAGTGAAGGGACAACTCATTCACCCCTCCACTTT. Amino acids: CARSEGTTHSPLHF.

This clonotype was observed a handful of times. The V gene is TRBV24-1, the J gene TRBJ1-4; TRBD1 is a possible D gene (5 bases). V was pared by 4 bases and J by 2 bases, with 13 bases between. In germline, CDR1 is KGHDR, CDR2 SFDVKD. This CDR3 region has 16 residues. The CDR3 spells CATSDKGHTTNEKLFF. CDR3 nucleotides: TGTGCCACCAGTGACAAAGGACATACCACTAATGAAAAACTGTTTTTT.

This clonotype was seen a handful of times. The rearrangement links TRBV4-1 to TRBJ2-3, with a possible D match to TRBD2 (5 bases). With 4 bases removed from V and 2 bases from J, the gap between germline ends came to 13 bases. The germline gives CDR1 MGHRA, CDR2 YSYEKL. The CDR3 runs 15 residues. The CDR3 loop is CASSRQAAPTDTQYF. The CDR3 DNA sequence: TGCGCCAGCAGCCGTCAAGCGGCTCCCACAGATACGCAGTATTTT.

The V and J genes are TRBV28 and TRBJ1-2; no clear D gene. CDR3 size: 14 residues. V dropped 4 bases and J dropped 3 bases, with 12 bases sitting between them. Germline assignment: CDR1 MDHEN and CDR2 SYDVKM. CDR3 loop: CASSSTGKYYGYTF. Written as DNA, the CDR3 is TGTGCCAGCAGTTCCACCGGCAAATACTATGGCTACACCTTC.

This clonotype was recorded many times. The CDR3 protein is CASSLLGYEQFF. For the CDR3, the DNA is TGTGCCAGCAGCCTCCTCGGGTATGAGCAGTTCTTC. The V call is TRBV6-2 or TRBV6-3, the J call TRBJ2-1; D remains ambiguous. The V end lost 6 bases, the J end lost 8 bases, and 11 bases lay between the germline ends. The germline V gene has CDR1 MNHEY and CDR2 SVGEGT. CDR3 length equals 12 residues.

The chain has TRBV6-2 or TRBV6-3 and TRBJ2-2; D is possibly TRBD1 (6 bases). The CDR3 runs to 13 residues. Trimming removed 8 bases at V and 0 bases at J, with 7 bases between. CDR1 is MNHEY, CDR2 SVGEGT, per germline. This CDR3 reads CASGQSNTGELFF. The CDR3 DNA reads TGTGCCAGCGGACAGTCGAACACCGGGGAGCTGTTTTTT.